The clone carrying this T cell receptor beta chain was detected once. No antigen is known for it. Repertoires were generated with immunoSEQ multiplex PCR, while TCRdb's copy carries only in-frame clones and drops some. This table holds 20,000 to 30,000 clones, under 95% found once. The source of the sample is a study of tissue T cells after allogeneic stem cell transplantation. Study-wide points: Within patients, tissue anatomy strongly shaped TCR repertoire composition.

This CDR3 is built from 12 residues. V lost 5 bases to trimming and J lost 7 bases; unmatched junction nucleotides: 2. Germline V gene sequence: CDR1 SGHDT, CDR2 YYEEEE. Sequencing was performed on blood, taken before transplantation. The TCR comes from a male donor at least 60 years old who later had graft-versus-host disease after an allogeneic stem cell transplant. The V call is TRBV5-6, the J call TRBJ2-2; TRBD1 aligns across 7 bases. The CDR3: CASRRGRGELFF. CDR3 nucleotide sequence: TGTGCCAGCAGGAGGGGGCGCGGGGAGCTGTTTTTT.